The 13 T cell receptor beta chains in this list originate from one sample, sequenced in a study of blood T cell repertoires in COVID-19. TCRdb's table, derived via immunoSEQ multiplex PCR, lists solely in-frame clones and lacks some. The sample includes 200,000 or so clones, about 80% of them seen just once. The specimen sequenced was peripheral blood. Receptors were obtained from a human donor with acute or convalescent COVID-19. The donor label of this sample is uncertain.

This chain connects TRBV5-4 to TRBJ2-3, with 12 bases lining up with TRBD2. The germline V gene has CDR1 SGHNT and CDR2 YYREEE (reference sequence). This CDR3 comprises 16 residues. Trimming removed 1 base from V and 8 bases from J; junction bases left unmatched: 8. CDR3 sequence reads: CASSLLGLAGPGTQYF. Here the CDR3 DNA reads TGTGCCAGCAGCTTGTTAGGACTAGCGGGGCCCGGTACGCAGTATTTT.

The CDR3 nucleotides read TGTGCCAGCAGCCAAGAGGGGACTAGCGGACAAAGGGGAGATACGCAGTATTTT. Protein: CASSQEGTSGQRGDTQYF. This sequence joins TRBV4-2 and TRBJ2-3, with 11 bases fitting TRBD2. The trim removed 0 bases at V and 5 bases at J, leaving 10 bases unmatched. This CDR3 has 18 residues. Germline CDR1 and CDR2: LGHNA and YNFKEQ.

Here the CDR3 DNA reads TGTGCCAGAAGCCTGGACAGGGACGAGTATGGCTACACCTTC. Translation: CARSLDRDEYGYTF. This chain uses TRBV5-3 with TRBJ1-2, with TRBD1 matching over 8 bases. TRBV5-3 is an open reading frame, and its role is uncertain. With 4 bases clipped from V and 5 bases from J, the junction kept 7 bases outside the gene matches. The length of the CDR3 is 14 residues.

The chain carries TRBV28 and TRBJ2-7, with 10 bases fitting TRBD2. The CDR3 totals 16 residues. J was trimmed by 3 bases and V by 5 bases; bases with no gene match: 10. Germline V gives CDR1 MDHEN, CDR2 SYDVKM. The CDR3 nucleotides read TGTGCCAGCAGTGGGAGGGGCAGCGGGAGGGTCTACGAGCAGTACTTC. This encodes CASSGRGSGRVYEQYF. Drawing the rest from reference TRBV28 and TRBJ2-7, the complete variable domain is DVKVTQSSRYLVKRTGEKVFLECVQDMDHENMFWYRQDPGLGLRLIYFSYDVKMKEKGDIPEGYSVSREKKERFSLILESASTNQTSMYLCASSGRGSGRVYEQYFGPGTRLTVT.

The V and J genes are TRBV28 and TRBJ2-7; D unresolved. Trimming removed 2 bases at V and 6 bases at J, with 14 bases between. CDR3 length: 14 residues. Germline CDR1 reads MDHEN; CDR2 reads SYDVKM. Here the CDR3 reads CASSLPVGAREQYF. The CDR3 bases are TGTGCCAGCAGTTTACCCGTCGGAGCACGCGAGCAGTACTTC. The variable domain in full, with the rest retrieved from reference TRBV28 and TRBJ2-7, is DVKVTQSSRYLVKRTGEKVFLECVQDMDHENMFWYRQDPGLGLRLIYFSYDVKMKEKGDIPEGYSVSREKKERFSLILESASTNQTSMYLCASSLPVGAREQYFGPGTRLTVT.

The rearrangement joins TRBV6-5 to TRBJ1-5; TRBD1 is a possible D gene (6 bases). Trimming removed 8 bases at V and 2 bases at J, with 13 bases between. CDR3 length: 14 amino acids. Per germline, CDR1 MNHEY and CDR2 SVGAGI. The CDR3 region has the DNA TGTGCCAGCGGAGTGGACAGAGGCAATCAGCCCCAGCATTTT. Translated, it gives CASGVDRGNQPQHF.

The V call is TRBV11-2, the J call TRBJ2-2; possibly TRBD1 for D (6 bases). V gave up 5 bases and J gave up 7 bases, with 14 bases separating them. CDR3 size: 14 residues. Germline V CDR1 and CDR2: SGHAT, FQNNGV. CDR3 residues: CASSLGQTNGELFF. The CDR3 coding sequence is TGTGCCAGCAGCCTCGGACAGACGAACGGGGAGCTGTTTTTT.

This chain connects TRBV30 to TRBJ2-7, with TRBD2 as a possible D gene (5 bases). V was shortened by 0 bases and J by 6 bases, with 9 bases between the two germline ends. The CDR3 has 12 residues. Germline assignment: CDR1 GTSNPN and CDR2 SVGIG (reference sequence). CDR3 bases: TGTGCCTGGAGTGTATGGGCGGGCGAGCAGTACTTC. Protein product: CAWSVWAGEQYF. Full variable domain (missing parts from reference TRBV30 and TRBJ2-7): SQTIHQWPATLVQPVGSPLSLECTVEGTSNPNLYWYRQAAGRGLQLLFYSVGIGQISSEVPQNLSASRPQDRQFILSSKKLLLSDSGFYLCAWSVWAGEQYFGPGTRLTVT.

The chain uses TRBV12-3 or TRBV12-4 and TRBJ2-5; D remains unclear. Trimming took off 6 bases at V and 0 bases at J, with 8 bases between the two ends. The CDR3 is made up of 13 amino acids. The CDR3 here is CASSLRNQETQYF. DNA for the CDR3: TGTGCCAGCAGCCTCAGAAACCAAGAGACCCAGTACTTC.

V is TRBV6-5 and J is TRBJ1-3; D not resolved. Per the germline V gene, CDR1 is MNHEY and CDR2 is SVGAGI. This CDR3 has 14 amino acids. V gave up 2 bases and J gave up 4 bases, with 9 bases separating them. CDR3 bases: TGTGCCAGCAGTTACAGCACAGACGGAAACACCATATATTTT. As protein: CASSYSTDGNTIYF.

The chain joins TRBV2 to TRBJ1-2; the D gene is possibly TRBD1 (5 bases). Germline lookup yields CDR1 SNHLY and CDR2 FYNNEI. This CDR3 region has 12 residues. V lost 4 bases and J lost 4, with 7 bases in between. Here the CDR3 reads CASSVTVYGYTF. CDR3 DNA: TGTGCCAGCAGTGTGACAGTCTATGGCTACACCTTC.

This sequence joins TRBV3-1 (or the pseudogene TRBV3-2) and TRBJ2-3, with 7 bases that match TRBD1. This CDR3 is built from 17 residues. V was clipped by 1 base and J by 3 bases; unmatched bases: 10. Germline assignment: CDR1 LGHDT and CDR2 YNNKEL (reference sequence). This CDR3 is CASSQGVRGFFTDTQYF. CDR3 coding DNA: TGTGCCAGCAGCCAAGGCGTCAGGGGGTTTTTTACAGATACGCAGTATTTT.

CDR3 region: CASSPSGTSRSGELFF. In nucleotides, the CDR3 is TGTGCCAGCAGTCCCTCCGGGACTAGTAGATCCGGGGAGCTGTTTTTT. The chain carries TRBV3-1 (or the pseudogene TRBV3-2) and TRBJ2-2; 8 nucleotides align to TRBD2. Germline-derived CDR1 and CDR2 are LGHDT and YNNKEL (reference sequence). The CDR3 extends over 16 amino acids. V trimming: 6 bases; J trimming: 6 bases; junction bases outside the gene matches: 12.